In its sample, the clone carrying this T cell receptor (beta chain) was seen a few times. Antigen: not known. This entry is derived from a study of T cell responses to AZD1222 COVID-19 vaccine. Study-wide results and caveats: Across the whole spike, CD4 TCRs peaked at regions 160-218 and 743-854.

The table came from immunoSEQ multiplex PCR; TCRdb's copy has only in-frame clones and leaves some out. Among about 150,000 clones, 90% to 95% were seen once, and the ten largest hold over 3%. V gave up 3 bases and J gave up 0 bases; unmatched junction bases: 4. CDR3 length: 15 residues. The germline CDR1 and CDR2 sequences are SEHNR and FQNEAQ (reference sequence). The clonotype comes from an adult who received the AZD1222 COVID-19 vaccine. The J gene is TRBJ1-2, the V gene TRBV7-9, with 7 nucleotides matching TRBD1. The input for sequencing was peripheral blood, taken 28 days after the second AZD1222 dose. The CDR3 DNA follows: TGTGCCAGCAGCTTCGGGACAGCATCTAACTATGGCTACACCTTC. This encodes CASSFGTASNYGYTF.